This TCR beta chain was recovered during a study of cytomegalovirus exposure and HLA in healthy donors. The study's findings and limits: The classifier reportedly diagnosed cytomegalovirus status with high specificity and sensitivity.

The method was immunoSEQ multiplex PCR; TCRdb's version includes in-frame clones alone and lacks a portion of them. The table lists approximately 65,000 clones, 92% of them singletons, with 5.3% in the top ten. There are 14 residues in the CDR3. V lost 2 bases and J lost 4, with 8 bases in between. CDR1 and CDR2 (germline): SGHTA, FQGTGA. These donors were members of the roughly 120-subject validation cohort, a group separate from the approximately 670-subject first cohort. In the case of this clone: Its antigen remains unidentified.

Sequenced: PBMCs. The clonotype was recovered from a man younger than 30 in good health and CMV-seropositive. The genes are TRBV7-3 and TRBJ2-2; D possibly corresponds to TRBD2 (6 bases). The CDR3 loop is CASSLLALTGELFF. The CDR3 DNA is TGTGCCAGCAGCTTACTAGCGCTCACCGGGGAGCTGTTTTTT.